This entry lists 24 T cell receptor beta chains sequenced from one sample in a study of spatial heterogeneity in lung cancer (dated by TCRdb to between 2018 and 2020). Interpreted using the paper, the time point label stands for: sample taken at primary tumor resection. For TCR sequencing, whole RNA was extracted from tumor and nontumor lung tissue, or from cryopreserved PBMC samples, and no cell sorting was done. Libraries were made using 5' RACE. Sequencing took place on a NextSeq 500. TCRdb took the public reads, trimmed them with fastp at Q25, ran MiXCR for clone calling and kept in-frame beta chains. For every CDR3 protein sequence, its rows merge into one entry that carries the most common genes and DNA. Counted in this sample were more than 45,000 distinct CDR3 sequences; about 5.8% of them appeared once. The ten largest clones add up to around 10% of the sample. Sample: PBMCs, taken at surgery. Receptors originate from a male donor with early-stage non-small cell lung cancer.

Many counts were recorded for this clonotype. The rearrangement uses TRBV28 and TRBJ2-7; 13 bases align to TRBD2. Germline CDR1 MDHEN, CDR2 SYDVKM. The CDR3 totals 18 residues. V shed 1 base, J shed 2 bases, and the junction held 8 bases outside the gene matches. DNA for the CDR3: TGTGCCAGCAGTTTATCCCCGACTAGCGGGAGGAGAACCTACGAGCAGTACTTC. Amino acids: CASSLSPTSGRRTYEQYF.

This chain connects TRBV12-3 or TRBV12-4 to TRBJ1-1; weak D call: TRBD1 (6 bases). Trimming shortened V by 3 bases and J by 4 bases, and 15 bases separated the two germline ends. The CDR3 is made up of 15 amino acids. The CDR3 region has the DNA TGTGCCAGCAGTTTTAAGACAGGCGGAACCACTGAAGCTTTCTTT. As protein: CASSFKTGGTTEAFF.

Ten or more counts support this clonotype. The chain couples TRBV7-8 to TRBJ1-4; D uncertain. Trimming pared 1 base from V and 12 bases from J, leaving 6 bases between. The CDR3 extends over 11 amino acids. Germline CDR1 and CDR2: SGHVS and FQNEAQ. Written as DNA, the CDR3 is TGTGCCAGCAGCTTAGAGTGGGAACTGTTTTTT. It translates to CASSLEWELFF.

This clonotype was counted many times. The rearrangement links TRBV19 to TRBJ2-5, with D maybe TRBD2 (6 bases). The V gene's germline CDR1 is LNHDA and CDR2 SQIVND (reference sequence). V was cut by 8 bases and J by 5 bases, with 18 bases left in between. CDR3 length: 14 amino acids. DNA of the CDR3: TGTGCCAGTGGGAGCGGGCCCCCCCCGGAGACCCAGTACTTC. This translates into CASGSGPPPETQYF.

A note on this clonotype: A much larger clonotype is one base distant, so this may be a read error. The chain uses TRBV29-1 and TRBJ2-5; TRBD1 might be the D (6 bases). The CDR3 length is 16 residues. Germline CDR1 is SQVTM and CDR2 is ANQGSEA. CDR3 protein: CSIEGGPDRPQETQYF. CDR3 coding DNA: TGCAGCATTGAAGGTGGTCCGGACAGACCACAAGAGACCCAGTACTTC.

In its sample, this clonotype was seen many times. This chain's CDR3 is CASSLDLAGTGEQYF. Written as DNA, the CDR3 is TGTGCCAGCAGCTTAGACCTAGCGGGAACGGGAGAGCAGTACTTC. The V and J genes are TRBV7-9 and TRBJ2-7; TRBD2 aligns across 9 bases. This CDR3 has 15 amino acids. Germline loops: CDR1 SEHNR, CDR2 FQNEAQ (reference sequence). Trimming cost V 1 base and J 7 bases; bases outside gene matches: 8. Combining the CDR3 with reference TRBV7-9 and TRBJ2-7 gives the whole variable domain DTGVSQNPRHKITKRGQNVTFRCDPISEHNRLYWYRQTLGQGPEFLTYFQNEAQLEKSRLLSDRFSAERPKGSFSTLEIQRTEQGDSAMYLCASSLDLAGTGEQYFGPGTRLTVT.

This clonotype was picked up many times. This sequence joins TRBV7-2 and TRBJ2-1, with TRBD2 matching over 16 bases. CDR1 is SGHTA and CDR2 is FQGNSA in the germline V gene. V shed 5 bases, J shed 8 bases, and the junction held 9 bases outside the gene matches. CDR3 size: 17 residues. CDR3 nucleotides: TGTGCCAGCAGCCAACACTCCGGGACTAGCGGGAGGGATGAGCAGTTCTTC. It encodes CASSQHSGTSGRDEQFF.

This clonotype was counted many times. V gene TRBV20-1 combines with J gene TRBJ2-2, with a possible D match to TRBD2 (5 bases). In germline, CDR1 is DFQATT, CDR2 SNEGSKA (reference sequence). Between the trimmed V and J ends, which lost 0 bases and 1 base, there was a span of 12 bases. CDR3 length equals 16 residues. This CDR3 reads CSARDQRAGNTGELFF. The CDR3 DNA sequence: TGCAGTGCTAGAGATCAAAGGGCGGGGAACACCGGGGAGCTGTTTTTT.

This clonotype was counted many times. This chain connects TRBV5-1 to TRBJ2-7; tentatively, D is TRBD1 (6 bases). Per germline, CDR1 SGHRS and CDR2 YFSETQ. Trimming left V 0 bases short and J 1 base short, with 11 bases between. This CDR3 region has 15 residues. The CDR3 reads CASSLVQGLSYEQYF. CDR3 bases: TGCGCCAGCAGCTTGGTGCAGGGGCTTTCCTACGAGCAGTACTTC.

This clonotype turned up a few times. This chain joins TRBV12-3 or TRBV12-4 and TRBJ2-5; D is possibly TRBD1 or TRBD2 (5 bases each). The CDR3 has 14 residues. Trimming took 1 base from V and 6 from J, leaving 12 bases between them. The CDR3 bases are TGTGCCAGCAGTTTAGTGTATGGGACCCAGACCCAGTACTTC. It is translated as CASSLVYGTQTQYF.

The J gene is TRBJ2-7, the V gene TRBV27, with D possibly being TRBD1 or TRBD2 (5 bases each). Germline-derived CDR1 and CDR2 are MNHEY and SMNVEV (reference sequence). The CDR3 contains 16 residues. V lost 3 bases to trimming and J lost 2 bases, with 17 bases between them. CDR3 nucleotides: TGTGCCAGCAGTTTTAGCTCCGGGGCAAGCACCTACGAGCAGTACTTC. It codes for CASSFSSGASTYEQYF.

This clonotype was found many times. The V and J genes are TRBV6-2 or TRBV6-3 and TRBJ1-1; the match to TRBD1 covers 9 bases. V shed 7 bases and J 1 base; nucleotides not matched to a gene: 13. CDR3 length: 17 residues. Per germline, CDR1 MNHEY and CDR2 SVGEGT. The DNA for the CDR3 is TGTGCCAGCAACCTCCGGGACAGGGCTCGCCGGAACACTGAAGCTTTCTTT. This encodes CASNLRDRARRNTEAFF.

There are a few counts of this clonotype. V usage is TRBV15 and J usage is TRBJ1-1, with a weak D call TRBD1 (5 bases). The V end was cut by 6 bases, the J end by 5 bases, with 19 bases between. CDR1 and CDR2 (germline): LNHNV, YYDKDF (reference sequence). The CDR3 is 15 amino acids. This CDR3 reads CATSPLRAGGTEAFF. CDR3 in DNA: TGTGCCACCAGTCCTTTGCGAGCGGGGGGGACTGAAGCTTTCTTT.

This clonotype was seen a handful of times. The chain couples TRBV7-2 to TRBJ2-3; TRBD2 matches 10 bases. This CDR3 spans 15 amino acids. V shed 5 bases, J shed 6 bases, and the junction held 8 bases outside the gene matches. The V gene's germline CDR1 is SGHTA and CDR2 FQGNSA. CDR3 nucleotide sequence: TGTGCCAGCAGCCTGGCGGGACTAGCGTCGGATACGCAGTATTTT. This gives the protein CASSLAGLASDTQYF.

This clonotype was observed a handful of times. The chain links TRBV7-8 to TRBJ2-1; perhaps TRBD1 as D (6 bases). V lost 4 bases, J lost 7 bases, and 14 bases lay in between. CDR1 SGHVS and CDR2 FQNEAQ come from the germline V gene. The CDR3 has 14 amino acids. In DNA form, the CDR3 reads TGTGCCAGCAGCTCGGGACAAAAGGAGAATGAGCAGTTCTTC. Its protein is CASSSGQKENEQFF.

The rearrangement links TRBV7-9 to TRBJ1-5, with no clear D. The CDR3 has 13 amino acids. Germline values: CDR1 SEHNR, CDR2 FQNEAQ (reference sequence). Between the trimmed V and J ends, which lost 1 base and 5 bases, there was a span of 6 bases. In DNA form, the CDR3 reads TGTGCCAGCAGCTTAGGGCTCCATCAGCCCCAGCATTTT. It translates to CASSLGLHQPQHF. The variable domain in full, with the rest retrieved from reference TRBV7-9 and TRBJ1-5, is DTGVSQNPRHKITKRGQNVTFRCDPISEHNRLYWYRQTLGQGPEFLTYFQNEAQLEKSRLLSDRFSAERPKGSFSTLEIQRTEQGDSAMYLCASSLGLHQPQHFGDGTRLSIL.

A word on this clonotype: A much larger clone sits a single nucleotide away, making a read error possible. V and J are TRBV5-4 and TRBJ1-1; D perhaps matches TRBD1 (6 bases). This CDR3 is built from 14 residues. Germline CDR1 reads SGHNT; CDR2 reads YYREEE (reference sequence). CDR3 sequence: CTSSFWGADTEAFF. The CDR3 nucleotides read TGTACCAGCAGCTTTTGGGGGGCGGACACTGAAGCTTTCTTT.

This clonotype was seen at least ten times. This chain joins TRBV9 and TRBJ1-5; D gene unclear. CDR3 length: 16 amino acids. V was clipped by 8 bases and J by 8 bases, with 26 bases between them. From germline, CDR1 is SGDLS and CDR2 YYNGEE. DNA for the CDR3: TGTGCCAGGATCCTAAAACCGGGAAACAAATCAGAGCCCCAGCATTTT. This sequence encodes CARILKPGNKSEPQHF.

This clonotype was counted between two and nine times. The rearrangement uses TRBV7-9 and TRBJ1-2; perhaps TRBD1 as D (6 bases). The CDR3 is 17 amino acids. Trimming took off 5 bases at V and 5 bases at J, with 24 bases between the two ends. CDR1 and CDR2 (germline): SEHNR, FQNEAQ (reference sequence). The CDR3 nucleotides are TGTGCCAGCAGCCCCCATCAAGTTGGACAGACCCTATATGGCTACACCTTC. Amino acids: CASSPHQVGQTLYGYTF.

The J gene is TRBJ2-3, the V gene TRBV6-6; 8 bases line up with TRBD1. There are 15 residues in the CDR3. J lost 0 bases, V lost 5 bases, and 4 bases had no gene match. Looked up from germline, CDR1 is MNHNY and CDR2 is SVGAGI (reference sequence). The CDR3 DNA reads TGTGCCAGCAGTATAGGACAGGGAAGCACAGATACGCAGTATTTT. Its translation is CASSIGQGSTDTQYF.

There are many counts of this clonotype. This chain links TRBV3-1 with TRBJ2-4; D perhaps matches TRBD1 (8 bases). The germline V gene has CDR1 LGHDT and CDR2 YNNKEL (reference sequence). Trimming removed 8 bases from V and 6 bases from J, with 17 bases in between. The CDR3 totals 14 residues. The chain's CDR3 is CASQATGEGNIQYF. In DNA, the CDR3 is TGTGCCAGCCAGGCGACAGGGGAGGGAAACATTCAGTACTTC. The complete variable domain, with remaining parts taken from reference TRBV3-1 and TRBJ2-4, reads DTAVSQTPKYLVTQMGNDKSIKCEQNLGHDTMYWYKQDSKKFLKIMFSYNNKELIINETVPNRFSPKSPDKAHLNLHINSLELGDSAVYFCASQATGEGNIQYFGAGTRLSVL.

This clonotype was found many times. The chain links TRBV7-2 to TRBJ2-1; D unresolved. The V end lost 5 bases, the J end lost 8 bases, and 7 bases lay between the germline ends. CDR1 SGHTA and CDR2 FQGNSA come from the germline V gene. This CDR3 spans 11 amino acids. The CDR3, as DNA: TGTGCCAGCAGCCGTTTTGATGAGCAGTTCTTC. Translating gives CASSRFDEQFF. Drawing the rest from reference TRBV7-2 and TRBJ2-1, the complete variable domain is GAGVSQSPSNKVTEKGKDVELRCDPISGHTALYWYRQSLGQGLEFLIYFQGNSAPDKSGLPSDRFSAERTGGSVSTLTIQRTQQEDSAVYLCASSRFDEQFFGPGTRLTVL.

There are many counts of this clonotype. A junction end diverges from the germline sequence, so it may reflect a read error. CDR3 loop: CASSLGLTDLIF. The CDR3 coding sequence is TGTGCCAGCAGCCTCGGACTTACAGACTTGATCTTC. J is TRBJ2-1 and V is TRBV7-9; D is perhaps TRBD2 (5 bases). Germline V gene sequence: CDR1 SEHNR, CDR2 FQNEAQ (reference sequence). The length of the CDR3 is 12 residues.

This clonotype came up many times. The rearrangement joins TRBV7-3 to TRBJ2-2; D tentatively fits TRBD1 or TRBD2 (5 bases each). Trimming removed 1 base at V and 3 bases at J, with 9 bases between. This CDR3 comprises 15 residues. Germline V gives CDR1 SGHTA, CDR2 FQGTGA. Here the CDR3 DNA reads TGTGCCAGCAGCTTAAGCAGGGACGACACCGGGGAGCTGTTTTTT. It is translated as CASSLSRDDTGELFF. Drawing the rest from reference TRBV7-3 and TRBJ2-2, the complete variable domain is GAGVSQTPSNKVTEKGKYVELRCDPISGHTALYWYRQSLGQGPEFLIYFQGTGAADDSGLPNDRFFAVRPEGSVSTLKIQRTERGDSAVYLCASSLSRDDTGELFFGEGSRLTVL.